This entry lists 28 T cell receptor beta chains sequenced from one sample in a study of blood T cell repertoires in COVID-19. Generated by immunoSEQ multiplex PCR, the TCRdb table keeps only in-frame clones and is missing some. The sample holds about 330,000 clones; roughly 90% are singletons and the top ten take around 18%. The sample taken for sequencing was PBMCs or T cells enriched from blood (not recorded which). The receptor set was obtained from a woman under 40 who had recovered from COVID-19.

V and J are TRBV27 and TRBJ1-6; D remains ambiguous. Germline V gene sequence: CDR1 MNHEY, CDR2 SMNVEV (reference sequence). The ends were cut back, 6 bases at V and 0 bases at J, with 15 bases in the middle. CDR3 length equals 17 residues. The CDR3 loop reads CASRPGTESSYNSPLHF. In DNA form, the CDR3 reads TGTGCCAGCAGGCCCGGCACAGAGAGCTCCTATAATTCACCCCTCCACTTT.

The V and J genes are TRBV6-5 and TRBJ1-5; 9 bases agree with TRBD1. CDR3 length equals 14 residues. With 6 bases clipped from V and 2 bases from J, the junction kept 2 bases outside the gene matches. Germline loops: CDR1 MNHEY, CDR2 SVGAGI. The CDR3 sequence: CASRTGGGNQPQHF. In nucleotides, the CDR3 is TGTGCCAGCAGGACAGGGGGGGGCAATCAGCCCCAGCATTTT.

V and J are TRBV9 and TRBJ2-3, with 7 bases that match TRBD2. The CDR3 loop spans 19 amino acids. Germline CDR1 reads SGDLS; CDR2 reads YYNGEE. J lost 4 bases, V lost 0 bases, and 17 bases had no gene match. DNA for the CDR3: TGTGCCAGCAGCGTAGGTCATAGTGGGGCGGGAGAAGGCGCAGATACGCAGTATTTT. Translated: CASSVGHSGAGEGADTQYF.

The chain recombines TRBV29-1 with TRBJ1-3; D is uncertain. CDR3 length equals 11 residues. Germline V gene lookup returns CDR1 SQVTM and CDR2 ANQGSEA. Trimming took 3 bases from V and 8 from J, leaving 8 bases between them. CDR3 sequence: CSVESRDTIYF. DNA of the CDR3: TGCAGCGTTGAGTCCCGGGACACCATATATTTT. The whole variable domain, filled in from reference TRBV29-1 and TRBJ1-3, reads SAVISQKPSRDICQRGTSLTIQCQVDSQVTMMFWYRQQPGQSLTLIATANQGSEATYESGFVIDKFPISRPNLTFSTLTVSNMSPEDSSIYLCSVESRDTIYFGEGSWLTVV.

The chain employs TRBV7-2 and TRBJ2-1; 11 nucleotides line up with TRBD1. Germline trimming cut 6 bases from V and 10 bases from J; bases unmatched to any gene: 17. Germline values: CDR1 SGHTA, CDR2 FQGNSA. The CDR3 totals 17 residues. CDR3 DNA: TGTGCCAGCAGTTACCTGTTCCTCGGACAGGGGGCGGAGGAGCAGTTCTTC. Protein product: CASSYLFLGQGAEEQFF.

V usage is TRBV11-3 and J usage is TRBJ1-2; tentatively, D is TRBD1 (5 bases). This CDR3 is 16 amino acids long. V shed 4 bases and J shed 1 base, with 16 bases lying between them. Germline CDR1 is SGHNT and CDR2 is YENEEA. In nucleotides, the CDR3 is TGTGCCAGCAGCTATGGGATAGGGGATGTTAACTATGGCTACACCTTC. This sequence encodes CASSYGIGDVNYGYTF.

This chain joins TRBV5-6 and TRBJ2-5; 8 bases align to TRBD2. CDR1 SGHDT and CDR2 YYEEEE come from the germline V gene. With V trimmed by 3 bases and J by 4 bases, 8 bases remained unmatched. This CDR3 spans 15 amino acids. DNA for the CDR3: TGTGCCAGCAGCTGGGGACTAGAAGGGGGAGAGACCCAGTACTTC. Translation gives CASSWGLEGGETQYF.

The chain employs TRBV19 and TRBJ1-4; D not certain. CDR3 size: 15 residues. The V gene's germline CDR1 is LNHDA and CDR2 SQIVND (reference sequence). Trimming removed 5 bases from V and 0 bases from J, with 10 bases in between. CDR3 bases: TGTGCCAGTAGTGCCAGGACTACAACTAATGAAAAACTGTTTTTT. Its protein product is CASSARTTTNEKLFF.

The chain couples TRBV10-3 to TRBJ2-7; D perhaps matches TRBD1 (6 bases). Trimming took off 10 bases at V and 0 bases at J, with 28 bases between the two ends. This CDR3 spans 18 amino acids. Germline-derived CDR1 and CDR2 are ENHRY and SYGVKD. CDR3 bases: TGTGCCACCAATGGCCTTATAGGGGCAGGGGATTCCTCCTACGAGCAGTACTTC. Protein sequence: CATNGLIGAGDSSYEQYF.

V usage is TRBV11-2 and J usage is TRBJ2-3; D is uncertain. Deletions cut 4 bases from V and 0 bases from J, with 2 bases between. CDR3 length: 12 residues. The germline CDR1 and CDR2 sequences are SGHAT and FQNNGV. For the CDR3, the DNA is TGTGCCAGCAGCTCAAGCACAGATACGCAGTATTTT. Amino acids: CASSSSTDTQYF.

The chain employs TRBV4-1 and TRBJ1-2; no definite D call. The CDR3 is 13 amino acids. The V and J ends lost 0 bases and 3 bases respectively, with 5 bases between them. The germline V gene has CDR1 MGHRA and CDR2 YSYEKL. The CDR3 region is CASSQDNYYGYTF. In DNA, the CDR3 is TGCGCCAGCAGCCAAGATAACTACTATGGCTACACCTTC.

This CDR3 is CASSHQPAGGPTDTQYF. DNA of the CDR3: TGTGCCAGCAGCCACCAACCGGCGGGAGGACCTACAGATACGCAGTATTTT. V is TRBV4-2 and J is TRBJ2-3; 8 positions match TRBD2. V was pared by 3 bases and J by 3 bases, with 11 bases of the junction left unmatched. This CDR3 contains 17 residues. CDR1 is LGHNA and CDR2 is YNFKEQ in the germline V gene.

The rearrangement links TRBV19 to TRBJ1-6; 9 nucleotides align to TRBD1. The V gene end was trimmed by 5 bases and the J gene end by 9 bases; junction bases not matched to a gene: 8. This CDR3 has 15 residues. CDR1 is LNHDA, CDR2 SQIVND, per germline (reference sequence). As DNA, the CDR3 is TGTGCCAGTAGTTCGGGTGGGACAGGGACTTCACCCCTCCACTTT. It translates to CASSSGGTGTSPLHF.

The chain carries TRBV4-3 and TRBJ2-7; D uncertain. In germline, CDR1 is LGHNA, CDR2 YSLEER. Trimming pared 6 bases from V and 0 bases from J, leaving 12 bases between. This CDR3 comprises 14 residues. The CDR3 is CASSIQRSSYEQYF. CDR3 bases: TGCGCCAGCAGTATTCAGCGAAGCTCCTACGAGCAGTACTTC.

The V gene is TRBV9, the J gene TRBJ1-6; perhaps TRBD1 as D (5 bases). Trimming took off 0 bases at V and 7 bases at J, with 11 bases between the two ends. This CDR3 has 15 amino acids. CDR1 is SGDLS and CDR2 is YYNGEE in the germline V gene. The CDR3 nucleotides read TGTGCCAGCAGCGTAGGTGCAGGGTCGAATTCACCCCTCCACTTT. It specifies CASSVGAGSNSPLHF.

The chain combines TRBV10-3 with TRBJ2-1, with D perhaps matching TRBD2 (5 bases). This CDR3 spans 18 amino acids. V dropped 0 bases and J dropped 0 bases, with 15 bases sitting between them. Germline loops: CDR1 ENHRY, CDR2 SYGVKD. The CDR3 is CAISESDGQRSSYNEQFF. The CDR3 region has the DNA TGTGCCATCAGTGAGTCTGATGGGCAGCGGAGCTCCTACAATGAGCAGTTCTTC.

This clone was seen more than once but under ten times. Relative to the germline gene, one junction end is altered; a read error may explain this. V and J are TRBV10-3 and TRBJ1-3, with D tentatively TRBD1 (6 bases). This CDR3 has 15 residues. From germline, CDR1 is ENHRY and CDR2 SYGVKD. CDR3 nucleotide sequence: TGTGCCATCAGTCCCACTTCGGGACATACCTCAACTGTCGATTTT. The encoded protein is CAISPTSGHTSTVDF.

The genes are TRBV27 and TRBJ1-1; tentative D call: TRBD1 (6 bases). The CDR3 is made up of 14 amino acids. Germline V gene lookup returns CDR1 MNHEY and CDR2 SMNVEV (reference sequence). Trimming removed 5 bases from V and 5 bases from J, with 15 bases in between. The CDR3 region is CASSVNRDSTEAFF. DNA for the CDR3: TGTGCCAGCAGTGTAAACAGGGATTCAACTGAAGCTTTCTTT.

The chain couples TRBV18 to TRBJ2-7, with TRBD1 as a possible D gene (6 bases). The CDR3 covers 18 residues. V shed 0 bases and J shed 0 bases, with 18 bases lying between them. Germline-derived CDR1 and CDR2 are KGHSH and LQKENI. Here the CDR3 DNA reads TGTGCCAGCTCACCACCGTTGACTATTGGGGGCCCCTCCTACGAGCAGTACTTC. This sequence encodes CASSPPLTIGGPSYEQYF. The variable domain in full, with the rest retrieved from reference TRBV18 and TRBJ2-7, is NAGVMQNPRHLVRRRGQEARLRCSPMKGHSHVYWYRQLPEEGLKFMVYLQKENIIDESGMPKERFSAEFPKEGPSILRIQQVVRGDSAAYFCASSPPLTIGGPSYEQYFGPGTRLTVT.

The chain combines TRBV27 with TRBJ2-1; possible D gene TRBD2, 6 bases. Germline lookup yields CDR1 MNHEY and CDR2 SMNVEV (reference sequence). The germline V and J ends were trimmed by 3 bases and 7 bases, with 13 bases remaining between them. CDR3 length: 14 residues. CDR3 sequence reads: CASSFVGGMNEQFF. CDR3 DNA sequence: TGTGCCAGCAGTTTTGTGGGCGGGATGAATGAGCAGTTCTTC.

The CDR3 is CAAGPFTSRNQPQHF. The CDR3 nucleotides read TGTGCCGCAGGGCCCTTCACCTCGCGCAATCAGCCCCAGCATTTT. V usage is TRBV27 and J usage is TRBJ1-5; possibly TRBD1 for D (5 bases). V lost 11 bases and J lost 2, with 19 bases in between. Germline CDR1 is MNHEY and CDR2 is SMNVEV (reference sequence). The CDR3 runs 15 residues.

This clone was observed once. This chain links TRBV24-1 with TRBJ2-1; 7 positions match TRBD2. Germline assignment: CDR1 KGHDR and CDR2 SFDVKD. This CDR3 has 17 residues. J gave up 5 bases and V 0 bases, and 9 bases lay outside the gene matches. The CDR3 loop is CATSDLGPSGANNEQFF. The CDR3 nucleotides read TGTGCCACCAGTGATTTGGGCCCTAGCGGAGCGAACAATGAGCAGTTCTTC.

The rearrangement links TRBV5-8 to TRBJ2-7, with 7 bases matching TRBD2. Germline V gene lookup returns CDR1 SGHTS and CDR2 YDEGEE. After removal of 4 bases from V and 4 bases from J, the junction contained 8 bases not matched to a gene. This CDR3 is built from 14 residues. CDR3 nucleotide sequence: TGTGCCAGCAGCACGGCATGGGGGGGATACGAGCAGTACTTC. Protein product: CASSTAWGGYEQYF.

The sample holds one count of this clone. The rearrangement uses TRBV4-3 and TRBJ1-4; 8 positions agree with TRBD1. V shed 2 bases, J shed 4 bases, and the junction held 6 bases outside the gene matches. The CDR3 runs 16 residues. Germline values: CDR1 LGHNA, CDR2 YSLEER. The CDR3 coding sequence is TGCGCCAGCAGCCAAAGTCGACAGGGGATTAATGAAAAACTGTTTTTT. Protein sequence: CASSQSRQGINEKLFF.

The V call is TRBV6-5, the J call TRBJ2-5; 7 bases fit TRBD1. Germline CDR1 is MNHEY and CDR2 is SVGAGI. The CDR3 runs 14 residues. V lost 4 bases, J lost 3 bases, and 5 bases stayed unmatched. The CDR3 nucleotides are TGTGCCAGCAGTTCCCTCAGGGGGAAAGAGACCCAGTACTTC. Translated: CASSSLRGKETQYF.

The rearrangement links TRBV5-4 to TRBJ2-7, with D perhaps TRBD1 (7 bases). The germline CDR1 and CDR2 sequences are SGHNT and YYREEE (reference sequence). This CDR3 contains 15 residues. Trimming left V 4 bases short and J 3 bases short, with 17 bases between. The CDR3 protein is CASSRQGGVFYEQYF. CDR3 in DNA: TGTGCCAGCAGCCGACAGGGCGGGGTATTCTACGAGCAGTACTTC.

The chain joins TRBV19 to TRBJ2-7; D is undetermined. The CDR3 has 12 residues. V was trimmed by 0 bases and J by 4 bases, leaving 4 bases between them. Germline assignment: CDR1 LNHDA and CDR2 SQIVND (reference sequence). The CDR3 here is CASSIDGYEQYF. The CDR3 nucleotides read TGTGCCAGTAGTATAGACGGGTACGAGCAGTACTTC. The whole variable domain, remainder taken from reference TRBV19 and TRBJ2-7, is DGGITQSPKYLFRKEGQNVTLSCEQNLNHDAMYWYRQDPGQGLRLIYYSQIVNDFQKGDIAEGYSVSREKKESFPLTVTSAQKNPTAFYLCASSIDGYEQYFGPGTRLTVT.

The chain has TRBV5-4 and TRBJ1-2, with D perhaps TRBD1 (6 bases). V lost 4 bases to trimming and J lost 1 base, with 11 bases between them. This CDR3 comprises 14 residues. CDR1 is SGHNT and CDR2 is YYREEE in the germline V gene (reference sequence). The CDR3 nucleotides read TGTGCCAGCAGCGGAGTACAGGGTAACTATGGCTACACCTTC. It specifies CASSGVQGNYGYTF.